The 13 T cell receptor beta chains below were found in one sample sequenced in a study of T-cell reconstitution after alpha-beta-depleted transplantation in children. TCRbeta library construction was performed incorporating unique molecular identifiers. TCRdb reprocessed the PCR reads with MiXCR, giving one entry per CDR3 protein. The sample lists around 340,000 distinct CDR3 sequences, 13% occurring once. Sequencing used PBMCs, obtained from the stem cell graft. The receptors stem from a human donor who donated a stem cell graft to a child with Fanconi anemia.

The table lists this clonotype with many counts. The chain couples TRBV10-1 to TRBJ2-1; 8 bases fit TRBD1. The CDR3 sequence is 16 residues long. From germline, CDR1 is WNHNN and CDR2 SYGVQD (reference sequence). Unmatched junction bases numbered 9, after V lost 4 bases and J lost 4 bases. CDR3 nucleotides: TGCGCCAGCAGTGTTCCCTGGGGGACAGGATACAATGAGCAGTTCTTC. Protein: CASSVPWGTGYNEQFF.

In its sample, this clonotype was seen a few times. The CDR3 coding sequence is TGTGCCAGCAGTTACTCTGCGGACAGCGATGGCTACACCTTC. Encoded protein: CASSYSADSDGYTF. The V call is TRBV6-5, the J call TRBJ1-2; D is perhaps TRBD1 (6 bases). This CDR3 region has 14 residues. V was trimmed by 0 bases and J by 6 bases, leaving 11 bases between them. Germline CDR1 MNHEY, CDR2 SVGAGI.

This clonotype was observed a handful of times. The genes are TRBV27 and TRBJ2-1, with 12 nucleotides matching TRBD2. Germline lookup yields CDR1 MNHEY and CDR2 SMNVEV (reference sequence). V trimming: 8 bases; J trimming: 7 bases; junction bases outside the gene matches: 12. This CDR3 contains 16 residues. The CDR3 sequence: CASGPPGLAGRNEQFF. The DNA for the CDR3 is TGTGCCAGCGGTCCCCCAGGACTAGCGGGGAGGAATGAGCAGTTCTTC.

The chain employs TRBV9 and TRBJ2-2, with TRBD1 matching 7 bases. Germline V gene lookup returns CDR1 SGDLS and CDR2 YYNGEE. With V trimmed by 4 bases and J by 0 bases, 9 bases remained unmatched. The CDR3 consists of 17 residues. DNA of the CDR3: TGTGCCAGCAGCCCACGATCTCAGGGGGCGAACACCGGGGAGCTGTTTTTT. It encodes CASSPRSQGANTGELFF. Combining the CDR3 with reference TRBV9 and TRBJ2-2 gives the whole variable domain DSGVTQTPKHLITATGQRVTLRCSPRSGDLSVYWYQQSLDQGLQFLIQYYNGEERAKGNILERFSAQQFPDLHSELNLSSLELGDSALYFCASSPRSQGANTGELFFGEGSRLTVL.

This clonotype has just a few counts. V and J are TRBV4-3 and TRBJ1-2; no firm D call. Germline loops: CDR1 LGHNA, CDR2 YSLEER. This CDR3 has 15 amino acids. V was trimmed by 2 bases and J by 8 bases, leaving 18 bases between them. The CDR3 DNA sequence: TGCGCCAGCAGCCAACGTATAGGGCCCCTAGACGGCTACACCTTC. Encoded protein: CASSQRIGPLDGYTF.

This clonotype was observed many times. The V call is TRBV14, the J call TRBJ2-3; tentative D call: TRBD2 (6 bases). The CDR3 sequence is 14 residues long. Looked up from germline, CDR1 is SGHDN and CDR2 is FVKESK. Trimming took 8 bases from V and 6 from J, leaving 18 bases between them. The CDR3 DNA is TGTGCCAGCTCGACCGGCGGGGCCCGGGATACGCAGTATTTT. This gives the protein CASSTGGARDTQYF. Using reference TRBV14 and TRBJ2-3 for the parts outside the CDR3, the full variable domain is EAGVTQFPSHSVIEKGQTVTLRCDPISGHDNLYWYRRVMGKEIKFLLHFVKESKQDESGMPNNRFLAERTGGTYSTLKVQPAELEDSGVYFCASSTGGARDTQYFGPGTRLTVL.

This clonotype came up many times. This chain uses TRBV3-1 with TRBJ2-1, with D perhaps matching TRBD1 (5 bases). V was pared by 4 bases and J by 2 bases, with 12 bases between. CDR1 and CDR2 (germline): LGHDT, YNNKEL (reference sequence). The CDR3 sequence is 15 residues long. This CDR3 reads CASSPLSGTYNEQFF. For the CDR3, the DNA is TGTGCCAGCAGCCCCCTTTCAGGGACCTACAATGAGCAGTTCTTC.

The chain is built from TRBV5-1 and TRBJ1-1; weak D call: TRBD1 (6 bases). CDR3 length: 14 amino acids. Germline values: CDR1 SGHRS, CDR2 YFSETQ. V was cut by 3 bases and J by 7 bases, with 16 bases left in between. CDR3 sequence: CASSSRGTGLEAFF. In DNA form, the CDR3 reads TGCGCCAGCAGCTCCAGGGGTACAGGCCTTGAAGCTTTCTTT.

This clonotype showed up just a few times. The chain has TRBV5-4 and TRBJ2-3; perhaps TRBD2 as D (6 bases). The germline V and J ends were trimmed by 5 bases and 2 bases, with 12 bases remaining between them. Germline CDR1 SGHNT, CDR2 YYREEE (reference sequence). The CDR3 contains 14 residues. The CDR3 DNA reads TGTGCCAGCAGTCGGGACTCCCTCACAGATACGCAGTATTTT. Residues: CASSRDSLTDTQYF.

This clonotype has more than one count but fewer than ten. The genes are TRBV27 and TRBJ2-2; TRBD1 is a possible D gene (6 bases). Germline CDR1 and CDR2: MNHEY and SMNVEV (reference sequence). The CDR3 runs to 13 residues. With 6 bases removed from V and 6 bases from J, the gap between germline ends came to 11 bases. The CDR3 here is CASSYHRAGELFF. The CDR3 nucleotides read TGTGCCAGCAGCTACCACAGGGCCGGGGAGCTGTTTTTT.

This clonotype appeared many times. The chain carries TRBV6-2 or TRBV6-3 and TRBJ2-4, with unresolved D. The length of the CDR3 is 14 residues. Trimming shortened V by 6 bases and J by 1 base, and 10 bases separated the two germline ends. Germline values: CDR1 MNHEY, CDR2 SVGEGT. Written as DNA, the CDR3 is TGTGCCAGCAGCATCAGTGGGGCCAAAAACATTCAGTACTTC. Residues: CASSISGAKNIQYF.

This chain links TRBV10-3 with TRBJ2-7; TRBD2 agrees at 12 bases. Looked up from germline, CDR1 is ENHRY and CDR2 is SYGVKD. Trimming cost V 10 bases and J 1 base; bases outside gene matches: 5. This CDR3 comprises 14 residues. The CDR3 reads CATTSGGPSYEQYF. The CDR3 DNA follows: TGTGCCACTACTAGCGGGGGGCCGTCCTACGAGCAGTACTTC.

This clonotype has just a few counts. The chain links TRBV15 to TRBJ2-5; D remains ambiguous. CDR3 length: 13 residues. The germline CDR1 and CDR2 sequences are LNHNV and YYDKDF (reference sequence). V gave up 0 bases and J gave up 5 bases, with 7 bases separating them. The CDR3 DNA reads TGTGCCACCAGCAGAGATACAGTCGAGACCCAGTACTTC. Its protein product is CATSRDTVETQYF. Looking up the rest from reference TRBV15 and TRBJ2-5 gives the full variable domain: DAMVIQNPRYQVTQFGKPVTLSCSQTLNHNVMYWYQQKSSQAPKLLFHYYDKDFNNEADTPDNFQSRRPNTSFCFLDIRSPGLGDTAMYLCATSRDTVETQYFGPGTRLLVL.